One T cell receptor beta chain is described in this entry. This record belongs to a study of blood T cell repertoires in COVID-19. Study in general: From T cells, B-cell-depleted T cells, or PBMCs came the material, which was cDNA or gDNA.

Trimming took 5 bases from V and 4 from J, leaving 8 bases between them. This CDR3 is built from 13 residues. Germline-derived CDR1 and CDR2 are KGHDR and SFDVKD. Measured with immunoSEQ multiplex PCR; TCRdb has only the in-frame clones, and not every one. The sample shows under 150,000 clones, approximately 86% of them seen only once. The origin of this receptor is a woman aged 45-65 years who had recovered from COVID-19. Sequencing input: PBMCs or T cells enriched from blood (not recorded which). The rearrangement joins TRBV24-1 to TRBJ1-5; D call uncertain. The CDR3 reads CATSGGWNQPQHF. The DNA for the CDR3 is TGTGCCACCAGTGGAGGGTGGAATCAGCCCCAGCATTTT.